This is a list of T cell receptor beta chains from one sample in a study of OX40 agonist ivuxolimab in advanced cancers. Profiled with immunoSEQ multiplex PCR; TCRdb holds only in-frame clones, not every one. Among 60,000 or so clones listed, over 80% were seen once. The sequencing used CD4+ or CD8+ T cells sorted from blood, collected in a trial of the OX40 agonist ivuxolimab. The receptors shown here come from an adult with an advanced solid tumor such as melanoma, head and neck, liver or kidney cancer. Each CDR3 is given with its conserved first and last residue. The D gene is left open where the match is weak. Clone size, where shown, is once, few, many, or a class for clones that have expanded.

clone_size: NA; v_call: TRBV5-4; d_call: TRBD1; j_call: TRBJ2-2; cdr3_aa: CASSAKTGDTGELFF; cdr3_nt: TGTGCCAGCAGCGCCAAGACAGGGGACACCGGGGAGCTGTTTTTT
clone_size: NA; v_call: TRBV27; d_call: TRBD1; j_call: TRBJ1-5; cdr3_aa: CASSPRQGWGNQPQHF; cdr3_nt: TGTGCCAGCAGCCCGAGACAGGGGTGGGGCAATCAGCCCCAGCATTTT
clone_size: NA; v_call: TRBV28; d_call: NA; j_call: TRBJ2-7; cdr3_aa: CASLRATTNEQYF; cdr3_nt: TGTGCCAGCCTGAGGGCTACAACCAACGAGCAGTACTTC
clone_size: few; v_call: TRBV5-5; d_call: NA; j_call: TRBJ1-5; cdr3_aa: CASSLRGVGNQPQHF; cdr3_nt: TGTGCCAGCAGCTTGAGGGGAGTCGGGAATCAGCCCCAGCATTTT
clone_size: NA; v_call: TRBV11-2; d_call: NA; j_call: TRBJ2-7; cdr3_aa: CASSSGADQEQYF; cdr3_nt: TGTGCCAGCAGCTCCGGGGCAGATCAGGAGCAGTACTTC
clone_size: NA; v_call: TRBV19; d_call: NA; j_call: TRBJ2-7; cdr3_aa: CASSSASYEQYF; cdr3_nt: TGTGCCAGTAGTTCCGCCTCCTACGAGCAGTACTTC
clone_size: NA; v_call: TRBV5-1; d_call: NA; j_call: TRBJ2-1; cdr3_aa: CASSLAPVEGQFF; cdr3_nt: TGCGCCAGCAGCTTGGCTCCGGTCGAGGGGCAGTTCTTC
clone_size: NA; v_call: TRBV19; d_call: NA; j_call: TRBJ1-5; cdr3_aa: CASSIGDGDQPQHF; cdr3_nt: TGTGCCAGTAGTATTGGGGACGGGGATCAGCCCCAGCATTTT
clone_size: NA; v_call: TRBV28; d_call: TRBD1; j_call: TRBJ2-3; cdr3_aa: CATGPGGQGYADTQYF; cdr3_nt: TGTGCCACCGGACCCGGGGGACAGGGGTATGCAGATACGCAGTATTTT
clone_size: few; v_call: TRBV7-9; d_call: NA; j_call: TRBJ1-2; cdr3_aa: CASSNTENYGYTF; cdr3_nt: TGTGCCAGCAGCAACACAGAAAACTATGGCTACACCTTC
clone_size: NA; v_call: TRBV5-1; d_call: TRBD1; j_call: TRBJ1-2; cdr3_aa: CASSLVDRGYGYTF; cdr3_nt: TGCGCCAGCAGCTTGGTGGACAGGGGATATGGCTACACCTTC
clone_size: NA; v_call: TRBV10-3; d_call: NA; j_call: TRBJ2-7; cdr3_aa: CAANAGSSYEQYF; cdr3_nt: TGTGCCGCCAACGCCGGGAGCTCCTACGAGCAGTACTTC
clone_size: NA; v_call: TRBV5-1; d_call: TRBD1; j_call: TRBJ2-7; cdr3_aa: CASSLAGTGDEQYF; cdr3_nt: TGCGCCAGCAGCTTGGCCGGGACAGGGGACGAGCAGTACTTC
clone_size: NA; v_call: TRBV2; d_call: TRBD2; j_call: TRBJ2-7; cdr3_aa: CASRLPGLAAYEQYF; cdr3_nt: TGTGCCAGCAGACTTCCGGGACTAGCGGCCTACGAGCAGTACTTC
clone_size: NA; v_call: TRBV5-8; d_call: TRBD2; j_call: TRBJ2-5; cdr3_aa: CASSLVLAGAETQYF; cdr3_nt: TGTGCCAGCAGCTTGGTCCTAGCGGGAGCGGAGACCCAGTACTTC
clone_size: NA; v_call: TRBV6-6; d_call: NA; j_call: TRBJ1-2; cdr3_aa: CASSSGARHGYTF; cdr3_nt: TGTGCCAGCAGCTCAGGGGCGCGGCACGGCTACACCTTC
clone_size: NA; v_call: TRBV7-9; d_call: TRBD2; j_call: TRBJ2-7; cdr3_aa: CASSSTSAPGGGRNF; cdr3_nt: TGTGCCAGCAGCTCAACCTCCGCGCCCGGCGGGGGAAGGAACTTC
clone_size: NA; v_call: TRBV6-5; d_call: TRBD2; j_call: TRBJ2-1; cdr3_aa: CASRVRSGIYNEQFF; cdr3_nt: TGTGCCAGCAGGGTCAGAAGCGGGATCTACAATGAGCAGTTCTTC
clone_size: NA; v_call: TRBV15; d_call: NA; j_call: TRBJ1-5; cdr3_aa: CATSIEGRGNQPQHF; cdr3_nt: TGTGCCACCAGCATCGAGGGTCGGGGCAATCAGCCCCAGCATTTT
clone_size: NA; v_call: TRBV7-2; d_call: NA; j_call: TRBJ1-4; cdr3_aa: CASSLGGNDEKLFF; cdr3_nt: TGTGCCAGCAGCTTAGGGGGTAACGACGAAAAACTGTTTTTT
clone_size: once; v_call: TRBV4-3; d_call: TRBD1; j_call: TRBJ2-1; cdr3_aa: CASSKDRGTGIPYNEQFF; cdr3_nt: TGCGCCAGCAGCAAAGATAGGGGGACAGGGATACCCTACAATGAGCAGTTCTTC
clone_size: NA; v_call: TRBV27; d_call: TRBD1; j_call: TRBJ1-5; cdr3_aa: CASSPRDRFSQPQHF; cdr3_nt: TGTGCCAGCAGTCCCCGGGACAGGTTCAGTCAGCCCCAGCATTTT
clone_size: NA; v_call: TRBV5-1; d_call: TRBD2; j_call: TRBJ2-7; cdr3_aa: CASSLTSGKGLYEQYF; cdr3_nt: TGCGCCAGCAGCTTGACAAGCGGGAAGGGACTCTACGAGCAGTACTTC
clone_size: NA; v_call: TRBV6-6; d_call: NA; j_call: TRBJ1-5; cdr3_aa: CASSSRGQPQHF; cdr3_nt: TGTGCCAGCAGTAGCCGGGGGCAGCCCCAGCATTTT
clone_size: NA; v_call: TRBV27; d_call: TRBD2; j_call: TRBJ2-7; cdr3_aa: CASIIPGLAGVVSYEQYF; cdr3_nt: TGTGCCAGCATCATACCGGGACTAGCGGGAGTCGTGTCCTACGAGCAGTACTTC
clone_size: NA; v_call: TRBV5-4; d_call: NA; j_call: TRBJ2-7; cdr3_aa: CASSFGQGPDEQYF; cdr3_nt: TGTGCCAGCAGCTTTGGGCAGGGGCCCGACGAGCAGTACTTC
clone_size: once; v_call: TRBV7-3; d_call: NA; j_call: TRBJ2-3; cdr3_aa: CASSLLGGRADTQYF; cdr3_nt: TGTGCCAGCAGCTTACTCGGGGGCCGCGCAGATACGCAGTATTTT
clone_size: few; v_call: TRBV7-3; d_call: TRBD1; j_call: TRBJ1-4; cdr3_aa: CASSLAIGQGQSVFF; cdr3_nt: TGTGCCAGCAGCTTAGCGATAGGACAGGGACAATCGGTGTTTTTT
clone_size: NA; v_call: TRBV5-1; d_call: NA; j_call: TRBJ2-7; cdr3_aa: CASSLERYDEQYF; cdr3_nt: TGCGCCAGCAGCTTGGAGAGGTATGACGAGCAGTACTTC
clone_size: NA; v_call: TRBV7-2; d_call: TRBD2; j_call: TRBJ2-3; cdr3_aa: CASSLWTSTDTQYF; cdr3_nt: TGTGCCAGCAGCTTATGGACTAGTACAGATACGCAGTATTTT
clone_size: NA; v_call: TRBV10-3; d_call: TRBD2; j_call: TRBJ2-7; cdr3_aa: CAISATLTGGNYEQYF; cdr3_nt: TGTGCCATCAGTGCGACTTTGACGGGAGGAAACTACGAGCAGTACTTC
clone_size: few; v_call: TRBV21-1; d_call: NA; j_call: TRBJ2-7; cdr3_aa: CASSSSSTGGAYEQYF; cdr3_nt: TGTGCCAGCAGCTCTTCCTCGACAGGCGGGGCCTACGAGCAGTACTTC
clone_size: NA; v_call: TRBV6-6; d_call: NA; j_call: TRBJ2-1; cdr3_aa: CTSSRFSLSSYNEQFF; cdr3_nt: TGTACCAGCAGCCGATTTTCGTTAAGCTCCTACAATGAGCAGTTCTTC
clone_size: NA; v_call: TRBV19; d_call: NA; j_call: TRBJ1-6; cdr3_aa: CASRCAPLHF; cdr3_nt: TGTGCCAGTAGGTGCGCACCCCTCCACTTT
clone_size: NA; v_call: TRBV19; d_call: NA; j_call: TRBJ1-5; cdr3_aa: CASTGGDSNQPQHF; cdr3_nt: TGTGCCAGCACGGGGGGGGATAGCAATCAGCCCCAGCATTTT
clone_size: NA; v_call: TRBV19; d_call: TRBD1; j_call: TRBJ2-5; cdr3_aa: CASSIGQGRQETQYF; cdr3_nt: TGTGCCAGTAGTATAGGACAGGGGCGCCAAGAGACCCAGTACTTC
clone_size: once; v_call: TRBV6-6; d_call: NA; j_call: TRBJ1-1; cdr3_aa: CASSYRGDTEAFF; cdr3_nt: TGTGCCAGCAGTTACAGGGGGGACACTGAAGCTTTCTTT